These T cell receptor beta chains were read from a single sample in a study of cytomegalovirus exposure and HLA in healthy donors. Sequencing was performed with immunoSEQ multiplex PCR; in TCRdb, only in-frame clones are kept and a portion is missing. Of over 65,000 clones in the sample, approximately 82% were seen once. Sequencing input: PBMCs. The receptor set was obtained from a middle-aged man in good health and CMV-seronegative. Both conserved end residues are part of each CDR3. Fields, in order: clone size, D gene, J gene, V gene, CDR3 DNA, CDR3 protein. D genes are given only for firm matches. Clone size is stated in some rows and not others, as once, few, many or a class when expanded.

size: -; D: TRBD1; J: TRBJ1-1; V: TRBV5-1; DNA: TGCGCCAGCAGCTTGGTGCGGGACAGGGTGGGGGCCACTGAAGCTTTCTTT; CDR3: CASSLVRDRVGATEAFF
size: -; D: TRBD1; J: TRBJ1-1; V: TRBV7-2; DNA: TGTGCCAGCAGCTACCGGGACAGTAGGACTGAAGCTTTCTTT; CDR3: CASSYRDSRTEAFF
size: -; D: -; J: TRBJ1-1; V: TRBV4-1; DNA: TGCGCCAGCAGCCAAGTACAGGCAATTCAGGAAGCTTTCTTT; CDR3: CASSQVQAIQEAFF
size: -; D: TRBD1; J: TRBJ1-1; V: TRBV4-2; DNA: TGTGCCAGCAGCCAAGATGCCCGGGGACAGGGTGGGGGTGAAGCTTTCTTT; CDR3: CASSQDARGQGGGEAFF
size: few; D: -; J: TRBJ2-7; V: TRBV4-2; DNA: TGTGCCAGCAGCCCATCCGTGGAGGTATGGGCCTACGAGCAGTACTTC; CDR3: CASSPSVEVWAYEQYF
size: few; D: -; J: TRBJ1-1; V: TRBV4-1; DNA: TGCGCCAGCAGCGACAGGACGATTTTGAACACTGAAGCTTTCTTT; CDR3: CASSDRTILNTEAFF
size: -; D: TRBD1; J: TRBJ1-2; V: TRBV2; DNA: TGTGCCAGCGAAGGACAGGTCGGCTTCTATGGCTACACCTTC; CDR3: CASEGQVGFYGYTF
size: -; D: -; J: TRBJ1-5; V: TRBV5-6; DNA: TGTGCCAGCAGCCGAATGGGACTGAGCAATCAGCCCCAGCATTTT; CDR3: CASSRMGLSNQPQHF
size: -; D: -; J: TRBJ1-6; V: TRBV11-2; DNA: TGTGCCAGCAGCTTAGTACGGGGGGCGGTCGGGAATTCACCCCTCCACTTT; CDR3: CASSLVRGAVGNSPLHF
size: few; D: -; J: TRBJ1-1; V: TRBV6-5; DNA: TGTGCCAGCTCTACCCCCGGGGGGCCCACTGAAGCTTTCTTT; CDR3: CASSTPGGPTEAFF